This TCR beta chain appears in the sequencing data of a study of T cell responses to AZD1222 COVID-19 vaccine. General observations from the study: The study identified only 6 or 7 AZD1222 recipients as seropositive at baseline. Unmutated variant regions are reportedly targeted by nearly half of spike-specific TCRs. Among the donors, most were white British and more were female, and clonal diversity was possibly underestimated. None of the repertoires were sampled until the peak T cell response had passed.

Turning to this clone: What it binds is unknown.

Trimming removed 5 bases from V and 6 bases from J; junction bases left unmatched: 12. From germline, CDR1 is SGHTA and CDR2 FQGNSA. This CDR3 region has 16 residues. Sequencing used immunoSEQ multiplex PCR; TCRdb keeps in-frame clones, though not all of them. The sample includes over 85,000 clones, roughly 92% of them seen just once. V is TRBV7-2 and J is TRBJ2-5; 10 bases match TRBD2. The TCR originated in an adult in good health. The input for sequencing was peripheral blood, taken on day 0 of AZD1222 vaccination. CDR3 DNA sequence: TGTGCCAGCAGCCCGACTAGCGGGCCACCTCAGCAGACCCAGTACTTC. Translated, it gives CASSPTSGPPQQTQYF. Using reference TRBV7-2 and TRBJ2-5 for the parts outside the CDR3, the full variable domain is GAGVSQSPSNKVTEKGKDVELRCDPISGHTALYWYRQSLGQGLEFLIYFQGNSAPDKSGLPSDRFSAERTGGSVSTLTIQRTQQEDSAVYLCASSPTSGPPQQTQYFGPGTRLLVL.